These 3 T cell receptor beta chains were sequenced from one sample in a study of graft-versus-host responses after intestinal transplantation. The protocol was immunoSEQ multiplex PCR, while the TCRdb copy is restricted to in-frame clones and leaves out a portion. The sample lists 20,000 or so clones; around nine tenths were seen once. The sequenced sample was bone marrow, obtained around 120 days after transplant. The receptor set was obtained from a human patient who received an intestinal transplant, so some T cells may come from the graft donor.

The V call is TRBV27, the J call TRBJ2-7; TRBD2 matches 7 bases. Germline V gene lookup returns CDR1 MNHEY and CDR2 SMNVEV (reference sequence). Trimming removed 0 bases from V and 4 bases from J; junction bases left unmatched: 9. The CDR3 is made up of 16 amino acids. CDR3 region: CASSLSGGRVQYEQYF. The CDR3 nucleotides read TGTGCCAGCAGTTTATCGGGCGGGAGAGTTCAATACGAGCAGTACTTC.

The chain is built from TRBV6-5 and TRBJ2-1; D is possibly TRBD1 or TRBD2 (6 bases each). The CDR3 extends over 15 amino acids. Germline V gives CDR1 MNHEY, CDR2 SVGAGI. Trimming shortened V by 0 bases and J by 7 bases, and 13 bases separated the two germline ends. The DNA of the CDR3 is TGTGCCAGCAGTTACTCTATCCGGGGGCAGAATGAGCAGTTCTTC. Its translation: CASSYSIRGQNEQFF.

The chain links TRBV7-9 to TRBJ2-2, with D unclear. CDR1 is SEHNR, CDR2 FQNEAQ, per germline (reference sequence). This CDR3 contains 14 residues. Trimming cost V 1 base and J 6 bases, with 9 bases left between them. In DNA form, the CDR3 reads TGTGCCAGCAGCTTAGGACACGGCGCCGGGGAGCTGTTTTTT. It is translated as CASSLGHGAGELFF.